This T cell receptor beta chain was documented in a study of T cells after yellow fever vaccination. The study's findings and limits: Clones that expanded after primary vaccination mostly reappeared after the booster (roughly 95% CD4, 70% to 90% CD8). The secondary T-cell response peaked on day 5, not day 15, but was weaker.

Points on this clonotype: Its antigen is unknown.

TCRdb analysed the 5' RACE reads with MiXCR anew, one entry per CDR3 protein. The table records under 300,000 distinct CDR3 sequences, about 7.1% of them present only once. This CDR3 contains 16 residues. Germline values: CDR1 SGHVS, CDR2 FQNEAQ. V gave up 5 bases and J gave up 0 bases; unmatched junction bases: 6. The receptor comes from a man aged 30-40 years who received the YFV17D yellow fever vaccine. J is TRBJ2-3 and V is TRBV7-8; 9 positions agree with TRBD1. The material was CD4+ T cells sorted from PBMCs, obtained 15 days after the yellow fever booster vaccination. The CDR3 sequence: CASSLGTGSSTDTQYF. In DNA form, the CDR3 reads TGTGCCAGCAGCCTAGGGACAGGGTCTAGCACAGATACGCAGTATTTT. Full variable domain (remainder filled in from reference TRBV7-8 and TRBJ2-3): GAGVSQSPRYKVAKRGQDVALRCDPISGHVSLFWYQQALGQGPEFLTYFQNEAQLDKSGLPSDRFFAERPEGSVSTLKIQRTQQEDSAVYLCASSLGTGSSTDTQYFGPGTRLTVL.